This is a list of T cell receptor beta chains from one sample in a study of cytotoxic CD8 clonotypes in ibrutinib-treated CLL. Assay: immunoSEQ multiplex PCR; the TCRdb copy retains only in-frame clones and omits some. The table shows 24,000 or so clones, with approximately 71% occurring only once. The sequencing here drew on PBMCs, taken after 12 months of ibrutinib treatment. All receptors derive from a human donor with chronic lymphocytic leukemia. The CDR3 runs from the conserved cysteine through the conserved F or W. D genes are given only for firm matches. Part of the rows lack a size; the others show once, few, many or a class for expanded clones.

clone_size,v_call,d_call,j_call,cdr3_aa,cdr3_nt
-,TRBV6-5,-,TRBJ1-6,CASSYPLGQGNSPLHF,TGTGCCAGCAGTTACCCCTTGGGGCAGGGGAATTCACCCCTCCACTTT
-,TRBV30,TRBD1,TRBJ1-1,CAWSLRTGNTEAFF,TGTGCCTGGAGTCTGCGGACAGGGAACACTGAAGCTTTCTTT
-,TRBV7-2,-,TRBJ1-6,CASSPAGLYNSPLHF,TGTGCCAGCAGCCCAGCAGGGCTGTATAATTCACCCCTCCACTTT
-,TRBV5-6,-,TRBJ1-4,CASSLGQWATNEKLFF,TGTGCCAGCAGCTTAGGCCAATGGGCAACTAATGAAAAACTGTTTTTT
-,TRBV5-1,-,TRBJ1-1,CASNEEQVSNTEAFF,TGCGCCAGCAACGAGGAACAGGTCTCGAACACTGAAGCTTTCTTT
-,TRBV5-1,-,TRBJ2-7,CASSWRGGAFEQYF,TGCGCCAGCAGCTGGAGAGGGGGGGCTTTCGAGCAGTACTTC
once,TRBV6-5,TRBD1,TRBJ2-5,CASSLGQGSQETQYF,TGTGCCAGCAGTCTTGGACAGGGTTCCCAAGAGACCCAGTACTTC
-,TRBV5-1,-,TRBJ2-7,CASRVGTVFYEQYF,TGCGCCAGCAGAGTGGGCACCGTATTCTACGAGCAGTACTTC
-,TRBV19,-,TRBJ2-7,CASSPGRSSYEQYF,TGTGCCAGTAGTCCGGGGAGGAGCTCCTACGAGCAGTACTTC
-,TRBV19,-,TRBJ2-3,CASSMGAEKSTDTQYF,TGTGCCAGTAGTATGGGGGCAGAAAAGAGCACAGATACGCAGTATTTT
-,TRBV7-9,-,TRBJ1-2,CASSLVRGGGYTF,TGTGCCAGCAGCTTAGTCCGCGGAGGAGGCTACACCTTC
-,TRBV21-1,-,TRBJ2-7,CASSSRRRKLYEQYF,TGTGCCAGCAGCTCCCGTCGGAGAAAACTCTACGAGCAGTACTTC
-,TRBV2,-,TRBJ2-5,CASSKDWQETQYF,TGTGCCAGCAGTAAGGACTGGCAAGAGACCCAGTACTTC
once,TRBV9,-,TRBJ1-1,CASSVGIGDTEAFF,TGTGCCAGCAGCGTAGGGATTGGGGACACTGAAGCTTTCTTT
-,TRBV28,-,TRBJ1-4,CASRPTDGNEKLFF,TGTGCCAGCAGGCCAACTGACGGGAATGAAAAACTGTTTTTT
-,TRBV29-1,-,TRBJ2-5,CSVGARPETQYF,TGCAGCGTTGGAGCCCGTCCCGAAACCCAGTACTTC
-,TRBV15,TRBD2,TRBJ2-7,CATSSGGGSYEQYF,TGTGCCACCAGCAGCGGGGGGGGCTCCTACGAGCAGTACTTC
-,TRBV4-3,-,TRBJ2-2,CASSQEPAVGGGELFF,TGCGCCAGCAGCCAAGAACCGGCAGTGGGGGGCGGGGAGCTGTTTTTT
-,TRBV6-4,-,TRBJ2-3,CASSLNGPDTQYF,TGTGCCAGCAGTCTCAACGGTCCAGATACGCAGTATTTT
-,TRBV20-1,-,TRBJ2-3,CSASWQYTQYF,TGCAGTGCTAGCTGGCAGTATACGCAGTATTTT
-,TRBV7-3,TRBD1,TRBJ1-5,CASSRTGARAGNQPQHF,TGTGCCAGCAGCCGGACAGGGGCGAGGGCGGGCAATCAGCCCCAGCATTTT
-,TRBV6-6,TRBD1,TRBJ1-5,CASSSYGQGNQPQHF,TGTGCCAGCAGTTCTTACGGACAGGGTAATCAGCCCCAGCATTTT
once,TRBV7-9,TRBD1,TRBJ2-1,CASSPTGDDEQFF,TGTGCCAGCAGTCCGACAGGGGACGATGAGCAGTTCTTC
-,TRBV7-8,-,TRBJ2-7,CASGSPGRLYEQYF,TGTGCCAGCGGGTCACCGGGACGCTTATACGAGCAGTACTTC
-,TRBV5-1,TRBD1,TRBJ2-2,CASSLETGFTGELFF,TGCGCCAGCAGCTTGGAGACAGGGTTTACCGGGGAGCTGTTTTTT
-,TRBV11-1,-,TRBJ1-5,CASSCLRGGVDQPQHF,TGTGCCAGCAGCTGCTTGAGGGGGGGAGTAGACCAGCCCCAGCATTTT
-,TRBV2,TRBD2,TRBJ2-5,CASRRVGAGGWSETQYF,TGTGCCAGCAGGAGGGTTGGAGCGGGGGGGTGGTCAGAGACCCAGTACTTC
-,TRBV30,-,TRBJ1-1,CAWSDRRAGRFF,TGTGCCTGGAGCGACCGAAGGGCGGGGAGGTTCTTT
-,TRBV5-6,-,TRBJ1-1,CASSSRQRNTEAFF,TGTGCCAGCAGCTCCCGACAGCGGAACACTGAAGCTTTCTTT
-,TRBV11-2,-,TRBJ2-2,CASSLEGGELFF,TGTGCCAGCAGCTTAGAGGGCGGGGAGCTGTTTTTT
-,TRBV11-1,TRBD2,TRBJ2-5,CASSLAGGQETQYF,TGTGCCAGCAGCTTGGCGGGGGGGCAAGAGACCCAGTACTTC
-,TRBV18,-,TRBJ2-7,CASRGAGKDEQYF,TGTGCCAGCAGGGGGGCAGGGAAGGACGAGCAGTACTTC
-,TRBV6-5,-,TRBJ1-1,CASSYEVGLAEAFF,TGTGCCAGCAGTTACGAGGTGGGCTTGGCTGAAGCTTTCTTT